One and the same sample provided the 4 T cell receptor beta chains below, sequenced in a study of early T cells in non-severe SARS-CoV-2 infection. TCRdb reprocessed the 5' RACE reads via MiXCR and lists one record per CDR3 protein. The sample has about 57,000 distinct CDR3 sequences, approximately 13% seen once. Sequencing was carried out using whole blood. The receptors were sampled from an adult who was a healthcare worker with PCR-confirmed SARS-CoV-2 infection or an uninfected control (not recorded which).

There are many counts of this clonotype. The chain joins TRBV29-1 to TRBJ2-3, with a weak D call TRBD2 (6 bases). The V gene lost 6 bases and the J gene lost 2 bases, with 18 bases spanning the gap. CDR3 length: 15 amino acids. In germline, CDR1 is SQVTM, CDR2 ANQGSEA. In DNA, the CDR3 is TGCAGCGTCTCTTCAGCGGACTACCTCACAGATACGCAGTATTTT. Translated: CSVSSADYLTDTQYF.

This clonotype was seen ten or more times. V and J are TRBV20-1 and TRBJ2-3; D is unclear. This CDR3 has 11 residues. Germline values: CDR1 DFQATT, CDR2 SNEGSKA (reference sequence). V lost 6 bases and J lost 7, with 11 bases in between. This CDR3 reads CSALGGNTQYF. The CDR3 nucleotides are TGCAGTGCCCTAGGTGGGAATACGCAGTATTTT.

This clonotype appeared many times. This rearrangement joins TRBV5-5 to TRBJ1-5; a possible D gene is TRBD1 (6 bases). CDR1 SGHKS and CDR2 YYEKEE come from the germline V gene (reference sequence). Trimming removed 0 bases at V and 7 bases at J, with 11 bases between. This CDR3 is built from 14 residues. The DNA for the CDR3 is TGTGCCAGCAGCTTGGAACAGGGTCGGCAGCCCCAGCATTTT. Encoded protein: CASSLEQGRQPQHF.

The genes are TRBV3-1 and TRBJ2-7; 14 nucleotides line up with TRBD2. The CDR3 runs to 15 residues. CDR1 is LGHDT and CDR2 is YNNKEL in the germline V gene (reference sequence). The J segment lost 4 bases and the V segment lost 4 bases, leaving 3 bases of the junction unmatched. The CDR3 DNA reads TGTGCCAGCAGCCTCGGACTAGCGGGGGGATACGAGCAGTACTTC. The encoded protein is CASSLGLAGGYEQYF.